This T cell receptor (beta chain) was recorded in a study of T cell responses to AZD1222 COVID-19 vaccine. Sequenced by immunoSEQ multiplex PCR; TCRdb stores in-frame clones only, minus some. The profile shows about 150,000 clones, approximately 90% of them singletons. CDR3 length: 14 residues. V was pared by 0 bases and J by 1 base, with 6 bases between. Germline CDR1 is SGHTA and CDR2 is FQGTGA. The TCR comes from an adult who received the AZD1222 COVID-19 vaccine. The starting material was peripheral blood, obtained 28 days after the second AZD1222 dose. The chain couples TRBV7-3 to TRBJ1-1; the D gene is possibly TRBD1 (5 bases). The CDR3 spells CASSLTGGNTEAFF. CDR3 coding DNA: TGTGCCAGCAGCTTAACGGGGGGGAACACTGAAGCTTTCTTT.